The 30 T cell receptor beta chains below all came from one sample that was sequenced in a study of blood T cell repertoires in COVID-19. The repertoire was sequenced with immunoSEQ multiplex PCR; TCRdb's copy has only in-frame clones and lacks some. The sample lists 200,000 to 250,000 clones; 83% were seen once. Sequencing was performed on PBMCs or T cells enriched from blood (not recorded which). These TCRs come from a woman in her fifties or sixties who had been exposed to COVID-19.

This clone was picked up one time. CDR3: CASSPADRATYGYTF. DNA for the CDR3: TGTGCCAGCTCACCAGCTGACAGGGCAACCTATGGCTACACCTTC. This chain uses TRBV18 with TRBJ1-2; 7 nucleotides match TRBD1. The length of the CDR3 is 15 residues. V lost 2 bases, J lost 4 bases, and 7 bases stayed unmatched. Looked up from germline, CDR1 is KGHSH and CDR2 is LQKENI.

The chain combines TRBV27 with TRBJ2-5, with D hard to call. The CDR3 spans 14 residues. V was trimmed by 5 bases and J by 4 bases, leaving 14 bases between them. Germline CDR1 and CDR2: MNHEY and SMNVEV (reference sequence). The DNA for the CDR3 is TGTGCCAGCAGTCCCGGTTATAGCAGAGAGACCCAGTACTTC. Translating it yields CASSPGYSRETQYF.

This chain connects TRBV7-2 to TRBJ2-1; 9 bases are shared with TRBD2. From germline, CDR1 is SGHTA and CDR2 FQGNSA. With V trimmed by 1 base and J by 7 bases, 5 bases remained unmatched. The CDR3 is 15 amino acids. CDR3 sequence (DNA): TGTGCCAGCAGCTTAGGCGGGGGGGTTTCTAATGAGCAGTTCTTC. This sequence encodes CASSLGGGVSNEQFF.

The chain's CDR3 is CAISQGFSNQPQHF. In DNA form, the CDR3 reads TGTGCCATTTCACAGGGGTTTAGCAATCAGCCCCAGCATTTT. This chain uses TRBV19 with TRBJ1-5; 7 nucleotides agree with TRBD1. V was pared by 10 bases and J by 0 bases, with 6 bases of the junction left unmatched. The germline CDR1 and CDR2 sequences are LNHDA and SQIVND (reference sequence). The CDR3 is 14 residues long. Supplemented by reference TRBV19 and TRBJ1-5, the full variable domain reads DGGITQSPKYLFRKEGQNVTLSCEQNLNHDAMYWYRQDPGQGLRLIYYSQIVNDFQKGDIAEGYSVSREKKESFPLTVTSAQKNPTAFYLCAISQGFSNQPQHFGDGTRLSIL.

The rearrangement links TRBV6-4 to TRBJ2-2, with 9 bases aligning to TRBD1. V dropped 6 bases and J dropped 1; count of bases not matched to a gene: 3. From germline, CDR1 is MRHNA and CDR2 SNTAGT. The CDR3 loop spans 15 amino acids. CDR3 sequence reads: CASSAGQGNTGELFF. The CDR3 DNA reads TGTGCCAGCAGCGCGGGACAGGGGAACACCGGGGAGCTGTTTTTT.

This clone was detected only a few times. V usage is TRBV10-3 and J usage is TRBJ1-1; D possibly corresponds to TRBD1 (6 bases). CDR3 length: 14 residues. CDR1 is ENHRY and CDR2 is SYGVKD in the germline V gene. Trimming took 3 bases from V and 5 from J, leaving 13 bases between them. The CDR3 reads CAISEGGGRTEAFF. The CDR3 bases are TGTGCCATCAGTGAAGGGGGGGGAAGAACTGAAGCTTTCTTT.

The chain couples TRBV9 to TRBJ1-2; unclear D gene. Trimming removed 4 bases from V and 4 bases from J, with 14 bases in between. Looked up from germline, CDR1 is SGDLS and CDR2 is YYNGEE. The CDR3 runs to 14 residues. The CDR3 is CASSFEATAYGYTF. DNA of the CDR3: TGTGCCAGCAGCTTCGAGGCCACCGCCTATGGCTACACCTTC.

The rearrangement joins TRBV7-8 to TRBJ1-2; D perhaps matches TRBD1 (5 bases). The CDR3 runs 16 residues. V shed 2 bases and J shed 4 bases, with 17 bases lying between them. From germline, CDR1 is SGHVS and CDR2 FQNEAQ. CDR3 sequence (DNA): TGTGCCAGCAGCTTATCAGAAGGCCAGGGAGGCTATGGCTACACCTTC. Translated: CASSLSEGQGGYGYTF.

This chain uses TRBV19 with TRBJ1-5, with D possibly being TRBD1 (6 bases). The CDR3 covers 16 residues. Trimming left V 6 bases short and J 0 bases short, with 15 bases between. Germline CDR1 and CDR2: LNHDA and SQIVND (reference sequence). The DNA of the CDR3 is TGTGCCAGTAGCAAAGCTAGACAGGTTAGCAATCAGCCCCAGCATTTT. This sequence encodes CASSKARQVSNQPQHF.

J is TRBJ2-7 and V is TRBV3-1 (or the pseudogene TRBV3-2); TRBD2 matches at 7 bases. The germline gives CDR1 LGHDT, CDR2 YNNKEL (reference sequence). The CDR3 extends over 13 amino acids. Trimming cost V 8 bases and J 3 bases; bases outside gene matches: 7. Here the CDR3 DNA reads TGTGCCAGCGGGCAGACGGGGGGCTACGAGCAGTACTTC. It codes for CASGQTGGYEQYF.

The chain has TRBV28 and TRBJ1-1; a weak D match, TRBD1 (5 bases). This CDR3 contains 14 residues. Trimming removed 7 bases from V and 4 bases from J, with 16 bases in between. Germline loops: CDR1 MDHEN, CDR2 SYDVKM. In DNA form, the CDR3 reads TGTGCCAGCACCCTACCGGGACTTGGCACTGAAGCTTTCTTT. Residues: CASTLPGLGTEAFF.

This clone was seen a handful of times. This rearrangement joins TRBV29-1 to TRBJ1-2, with 12 positions matching TRBD1. Losses at the gene ends were 7 bases for V and 8 bases for J; bases not matched to a gene: 11. The CDR3 is made up of 14 amino acids. Germline loops: CDR1 SQVTM, CDR2 ANQGSEA. CDR3 residues: CSAEPGQGAKGYTF. DNA for the CDR3: TGCAGCGCCGAACCGGGACAGGGGGCTAAGGGCTACACCTTC.

The chain joins TRBV7-2 to TRBJ2-7; 10 bases fit TRBD1. From germline, CDR1 is SGHTA and CDR2 FQGNSA. V was clipped by 6 bases and J by 6 bases; unmatched bases: 8. This CDR3 region has 14 residues. The DNA of the CDR3 is TGTGCCAGCAGACAAGACAGGGGGCGCGTCGAGCAGTACTTC. Amino acid sequence: CASRQDRGRVEQYF.

This chain links TRBV5-5 with TRBJ1-3; D might be TRBD1 (5 bases). CDR3 length equals 15 residues. Deletions cut 1 base from V and 3 bases from J, with 11 bases between. Germline-derived CDR1 and CDR2 are SGHKS and YYEKEE (reference sequence). The CDR3 spells CASSLRGGVGNTIYF. The CDR3 DNA reads as TGTGCCAGCAGCTTGAGGGGCGGGGTTGGAAACACCATATATTTT.

This clone appeared once. The genes are TRBV9 and TRBJ2-3; D is undetermined. Between the trimmed V and J ends, which lost 4 bases and 2 bases, there was a span of 8 bases. Looked up from germline, CDR1 is SGDLS and CDR2 is YYNGEE. This CDR3 contains 13 residues. CDR3 in amino acids: CASSPFITDTQYF. Written as DNA, the CDR3 is TGTGCCAGCAGCCCTTTTATCACAGATACGCAGTATTTT.

The chain is built from TRBV5-4 and TRBJ1-4; a weak D match, TRBD1 (6 bases). The CDR3 length is 15 residues. The V end was cut by 0 bases, the J end by 0 bases, with 6 bases between. Germline lookup yields CDR1 SGHNT and CDR2 YYREEE (reference sequence). The CDR3 sequence: CASSLGQATNEKLFF. The CDR3 DNA is TGTGCCAGCAGCTTGGGACAGGCAACTAATGAAAAACTGTTTTTT.

The V call is TRBV5-4, the J call TRBJ2-5; 12 nucleotides agree with TRBD2. Germline V CDR1 and CDR2: SGHNT, YYREEE (reference sequence). The J segment lost 5 bases and the V segment lost 4 bases, leaving 6 bases of the junction unmatched. The CDR3 is made up of 15 amino acids. The CDR3 nucleotides are TGTGCCAGCAGCCGGGGACTAGCGGGTGGGGAGACCCAGTACTTC. It is translated as CASSRGLAGGETQYF.

The gene calls are TRBV7-6 and TRBJ1-6, with TRBD1 matching 7 bases. Per the germline V gene, CDR1 is SGHVS and CDR2 is FNYEAQ. This CDR3 contains 14 residues. The V gene end was trimmed by 5 bases and the J gene end by 8 bases; junction bases not matched to a gene: 6. The CDR3 nucleotides read TGTGCCAGCAGCGTCCAGGGGGTTGATTCACCCCTCCACTTT. Amino acid sequence: CASSVQGVDSPLHF. The whole variable domain, filled in from reference TRBV7-6 and TRBJ1-6, reads GAGVSQSPRYKVTKRGQDVALRCDPISGHVSLYWYRQALGQGPEFLTYFNYEAQQDKSGLPNDRFSAERPEGSISTLTIQRTEQRDSAMYRCASSVQGVDSPLHFGNGTRLTVT.

The genes are TRBV5-1 and TRBJ2-5; the D gene is possibly TRBD1 (6 bases). The CDR3 runs to 15 residues. Germline V gene lookup returns CDR1 SGHRS and CDR2 YFSETQ. With 4 bases removed from V and 4 bases from J, the gap between germline ends came to 17 bases. DNA for the CDR3: TGCGCCAGCAGCACCTCGACAGGAGGCGGAGAGACCCAGTACTTC. It encodes CASSTSTGGGETQYF.

The rearrangement uses TRBV29-1 and TRBJ1-4; D perhaps matches TRBD1 (6 bases). Germline V CDR1 and CDR2: SQVTM, ANQGSEA. The CDR3 is made up of 13 amino acids. Trimming took 6 bases from V and 5 from J, leaving 13 bases between them. The CDR3 region has the DNA TGCAGCGTCCTCGGGACATCGAATGAAAAACTGTTTTTT. Protein: CSVLGTSNEKLFF.

The chain couples TRBV7-8 to TRBJ2-7; 7 bases are shared with TRBD1. The trim removed 1 base at V and 0 bases at J, leaving 3 bases unmatched. Germline lookup yields CDR1 SGHVS and CDR2 FQNEAQ. This CDR3 has 15 residues. This CDR3 reads CASSLGRGSSYEQYF. In DNA form, the CDR3 reads TGTGCCAGCAGCTTAGGCAGGGGGTCCTCCTACGAGCAGTACTTC.

A few counts support this clone. The J gene is TRBJ2-1, the V gene TRBV6-2 or TRBV6-3; TRBD1 matches at 7 bases. V gave up 5 bases and J gave up 3 bases; unmatched junction bases: 1. Germline CDR1 is MNHEY and CDR2 is SVGEGT. The CDR3 runs 13 residues. The CDR3 loop is CASSRTGYNEQFF. CDR3 coding DNA: TGTGCCAGCAGTAGGACAGGCTACAATGAGCAGTTCTTC.

V gene TRBV18 combines with J gene TRBJ1-1, with D hard to call. V shed 1 base and J shed 1 base, with 7 bases lying between them. There are 14 residues in the CDR3. Per the germline V gene, CDR1 is KGHSH and CDR2 is LQKENI. For the CDR3, the DNA is TGTGCCAGCTCACCACTTGAGGGGAACACTGAAGCTTTCTTT. The encoded protein is CASSPLEGNTEAFF.

V is TRBV2 and J is TRBJ2-5; 8 nucleotides line up with TRBD2. The ends lost 6 bases at V and 5 bases at J; junction bases unmatched: 11. The CDR3 length is 15 residues. Germline lookup yields CDR1 SNHLY and CDR2 FYNNEI. The CDR3: CASSKVAGGGETQYF. The CDR3 DNA reads as TGTGCCAGCAGCAAGGTGGCGGGGGGCGGGGAGACCCAGTACTTC.

The chain employs TRBV2 and TRBJ1-1; 9 bases are a match to TRBD1. The V gene's germline CDR1 is SNHLY and CDR2 FYNNEI. CDR3 length: 14 amino acids. Trimming took 7 bases from V and 7 from J; bases not matched to a gene: 10. In nucleotides, the CDR3 is TGTGCCAGCATTAAGGAACAGGGGGCCGATGAAGCTTTCTTT. It yields the protein CASIKEQGADEAFF.

The rearrangement links TRBV7-6 to TRBJ2-3; possibly TRBD1 for D (5 bases). Germline CDR1 is SGHVS and CDR2 is FNYEAQ. V gave up 3 bases and J gave up 1 base, with 8 bases separating them. The CDR3 is 14 residues long. The DNA of the CDR3 is TGTGCCAGCAGCTTGCAGGGTGGCACAGATACGCAGTATTTT. This codes for CASSLQGGTDTQYF.

In nucleotides, the CDR3 is TGTGCCAGCAGTACCCCAGGTGGGGCCAACGTCCTGACTTTC. As protein: CASSTPGGANVLTF. This chain connects TRBV6-5 to TRBJ2-6; D not resolved. Between the trimmed V and J ends, which lost 5 bases and 3 bases, there was a span of 8 bases. The CDR3 runs 14 residues. CDR1 and CDR2 from the germline V gene are MNHEY and SVGAGI.

The rearrangement links TRBV5-1 to TRBJ2-7; tentative D call: TRBD1 (5 bases). Looked up from germline, CDR1 is SGHRS and CDR2 is YFSETQ. The length of the CDR3 is 13 residues. The V and J ends lost 3 bases and 2 bases respectively, with 9 bases between them. CDR3 sequence: CASSSDRPYEQYF. As DNA, the CDR3 is TGCGCCAGCAGCTCCGACAGACCCTACGAGCAGTACTTC.

This chain uses TRBV11-3 with TRBJ2-7, with TRBD2 matching over 7 bases. CDR3 size: 11 residues. Germline V gene data show CDR1 as SGHNT and CDR2 as YENEEA. V shed 6 bases and J 5 bases; nucleotides not matched to a gene: 1. The CDR3 protein is CASSRGDEQYF. DNA of the CDR3: TGTGCCAGCAGTCGGGGGGACGAGCAGTACTTC.

The chain links TRBV3-1 (or the pseudogene TRBV3-2) to TRBJ2-3, with 8 bases fitting TRBD2. Trimming removed 4 bases from V and 1 base from J; junction bases left unmatched: 10. The CDR3 totals 17 residues. Germline CDR1 reads LGHDT; CDR2 reads YNNKEL (reference sequence). DNA of the CDR3: TGTGCCAGCAGCCCCGATAAGGGGCGGGGGGGCACAGATACGCAGTATTTT. Residues: CASSPDKGRGGTDTQYF.